Shown below are 10 T cell receptor beta chains from a single sample sequenced in a study of blood T cell repertoires in COVID-19. Profiled with immunoSEQ multiplex PCR; TCRdb holds only in-frame clones, not every one. Of just over 90,000 clones listed, approximately 76% were seen once; the top ten hold approximately 6.8%. The sequencing sample was made of peripheral blood. The receptors stem from a man aged 65-85 years with acute or convalescent COVID-19.

The chain employs TRBV28 and TRBJ1-6, with 8 bases fitting TRBD1. Losses at the gene ends were 4 bases for V and 7 bases for J; bases not matched to a gene: 6. This CDR3 has 15 residues. Germline loops: CDR1 MDHEN, CDR2 SYDVKM. CDR3 residues: CASSSGQGENSPLHF. The CDR3 coding sequence is TGTGCCAGCAGTTCCGGACAGGGCGAGAATTCACCCCTCCACTTT.

The chain joins TRBV27 to TRBJ2-1; TRBD2 is a possible D gene (6 bases). This CDR3 is 14 amino acids long. The germline V and J ends were trimmed by 5 bases and 7 bases, with 15 bases remaining between them. Looked up from germline, CDR1 is MNHEY and CDR2 is SMNVEV (reference sequence). CDR3 in amino acids: CASSPRDSQNEQFF. CDR3 in DNA: TGTGCCAGCAGTCCCCGGGACTCCCAAAATGAGCAGTTCTTC.

The chain has TRBV2 and TRBJ1-2, with D unresolved. The V end lost 3 bases, the J end lost 3 bases, and 5 bases lay between the germline ends. Germline CDR1 and CDR2: SNHLY and FYNNEI. This CDR3 is built from 12 residues. The CDR3 here is CASSEGYYGYTF. The DNA of the CDR3 is TGTGCCAGCAGTGAGGGCTACTATGGCTACACCTTC.

This clone appeared a few times. The chain joins TRBV24-1 to TRBJ1-5; D is undetermined. The CDR3 is 14 amino acids. Germline V CDR1 and CDR2: KGHDR, SFDVKD. Trimming removed 5 bases from V and 7 bases from J, with 14 bases in between. The CDR3 sequence: CATSGTKTGQPQHF. The CDR3 coding sequence is TGTGCCACCAGTGGGACGAAAACGGGACAGCCCCAGCATTTT.

A remark on this clone: The sample has other DNA sequences that encode this CDR3 too. The genes are TRBV5-6 and TRBJ1-2, with D unclear. Germline values: CDR1 SGHDT, CDR2 YYEEEE. The CDR3 loop spans 13 amino acids. V was trimmed by 0 bases and J by 2 bases, leaving 5 bases between them. The CDR3 reads CASSLEQNYGYTF. The CDR3 DNA sequence: TGTGCCAGCAGCTTGGAACAGAACTATGGCTACACCTTC.

This chain joins TRBV7-3 and TRBJ2-1; 9 bases are shared with TRBD1. Unmatched junction bases numbered 12, after V lost 6 bases and J lost 9 bases. CDR1 and CDR2 (germline): SGHTA, FQGTGA. The CDR3 totals 15 residues. This CDR3 is CASRTSGTGNGEQFF. CDR3 bases: TGTGCCAGCAGGACCTCCGGGACAGGGAACGGTGAGCAGTTCTTC.

In its sample, this clone was seen a few times. V usage is TRBV7-2 and J usage is TRBJ1-5; 7 bases are a match to TRBD1. Germline V CDR1 and CDR2: SGHTA, FQGNSA. V shed 5 bases and J 6 bases; nucleotides not matched to a gene: 10. This CDR3 is built from 15 residues. The CDR3 DNA reads TGTGCCAGCAGCCTCGACAGGGCAGGGGGTCAGCCCCAGCATTTT. Amino acids: CASSLDRAGGQPQHF.

This chain connects TRBV28 to TRBJ1-1; 11 nucleotides align to TRBD1. The CDR3 extends over 20 amino acids. The V and J ends lost 5 bases and 1 base, in that order; junction bases with no gene match: 18. Germline assignment: CDR1 MDHEN and CDR2 SYDVKM. CDR3 coding DNA: TGTGCCAGCAGTACTAACCTCGCCTCGGGACAGGGGGGGACGAACACTGAAGCTTTCTTT. It yields the protein CASSTNLASGQGGTNTEAFF.

The chain has TRBV28 and TRBJ1-2; possible D gene TRBD1, 5 bases. The CDR3 runs 13 residues. Germline CDR1 and CDR2: MDHEN and SYDVKM. Trimming removed 3 bases at V and 8 bases at J, with 13 bases between. The CDR3 reads CASSFGRGGGYTF. CDR3 DNA sequence: TGTGCCAGCAGTTTTGGAAGGGGTGGAGGCTACACCTTC.

The chain joins TRBV5-1 to TRBJ1-2; TRBD1 agrees at 7 bases. J gave up 7 bases and V 2 bases, and 5 bases lay outside the gene matches. CDR3 length: 13 residues. The germline V gene encodes CDR1 SGHRS and CDR2 YFSETQ. CDR3 amino acids: CASSLTGQFGYTF. The CDR3 DNA reads as TGCGCCAGCAGCTTAACGGGACAGTTTGGCTACACCTTC.